This TCR beta chain is drawn from a study of T cells after yellow fever vaccination (dated by TCRdb to between 2017 and 2020). A note on the overall study: The SMART-Seq v4 Ultra Low Input RNA kit was used to prepare libraries from fractions with low cell numbers. Two healthy male donors, one aged 18 to 30 and one aged 30 to 40 years, were included in the cohort. To track T-cell clones before and after primary and booster YFV17D yellow fever vaccination, bulk TCR alpha and beta repertoires were sequenced longitudinally. Blood samples were taken at several timepoints before and after primary and secondary immunization, and bulk PBMC replicates and cell subsets were isolated. General study outcomes and caveats: Only two donors were included in the study, so the extent to which the findings can be generalized is limited. Most clones expanded after primary vaccination were re-detected after the booster (approximately 96% of CD4 and about 88% of CD8), suggesting broad memory maintenance. Because abundant contaminating clonotypes from the bulk population could be contained in FACS-sorted repertoires, computational filtering was required. A small fraction of clonotypes showed up in both the CD4 and CD8 compartments, probably as a result of convergent recombination. Compared with the primary T-cell response, the secondary T-cell response was weaker but faster, peaking on day 5 rather than day 15.

TCR cDNA was made using 5'RACE template switching, a step that added a universal primer site and unique molecular identifiers. Priming for cDNA synthesis came from both the TCR alpha and TCR beta constant segments. Two PCR steps were used to amplify libraries, with sample barcodes and sequencing adapters being added in the second step. Sequencing of libraries was performed on Illumina HiSeq 2500 (2x100 bp) or NovaSeq (2x150 bp). From the authors' description of their analysis: Reads were demultiplexed and collapsed into UMI consensus sequences with MIGEC, and V(D)J alignment was performed with MiXCR. Using edgeR on replicate PBMC samples, clonotypes were called vaccine-responding if FDR was below 0.01 and the log2 fold change was above 5 up to day 15. Bulk clonotypes were assigned CD4 or CD8 identity according to which sequenced CD4 or CD8 repertoire held them at higher abundance. TCRdb took the public reads, trimmed them with fastp at Q25, ran MiXCR for clone calling and kept in-frame beta chains. Entries are consolidated by CDR3 protein sequence, retaining the most common genes and DNA. These V and J calls derive from TCRdb rather than the authors' analysis. The sample includes 620,000 or so distinct CDR3 sequences, with roughly 17% observed a single time. The top ten constitute roughly 17% of the sample.

The germline V gene (reference sequence) supplies CDR1 GTSNPN and CDR2 SVGIG. The germline ends are 9 bases apart after V is trimmed by 4 bases and J by 2 bases. The CDR3 goes from the cysteine to the phenylalanine over 13 residues. Here the CDR3 DNA is all that survives: 39 bases in frame from base 1. This clonotype was observed a few times. Its specific antigen is unknown. No much larger clonotype is one base removed from it; base qualities were not supplied. The sample's treatment or condition label is to be understood as: live attenuated yellow fever vaccine strain. At every blood-draw timepoint, two biological replicates of bulk PBMCs were collected. A standard Ficoll-Paque protocol was used to isolate PBMCs from peripheral blood. TriZol was used to extract RNA from bulk PBMCs, CD4 and CD8 fractions, and dextramer-positive and dextramer-negative fractions.

The rearranged segments are TRBV30 and TRBJ1-5; TRBD1 is possibly the D segment (5 matching bases). This receptor was obtained from a man in his late teens or twenties who received the YFV17D yellow fever vaccine. This sample comprised PBMCs, obtained 5 days after the first yellow fever vaccination. In nucleotides, the sequence is TGTGCCTGGACCGTACAGGGCAATCAGCCCCAGCATTTT. It translates as CAWTVQGNQPQHF.